The 21 T cell receptor beta chains reported below all come from one sample, sequenced in a study of siplizumab effects on memory and regulatory T cells. Generated by immunoSEQ multiplex PCR, the TCRdb table keeps only in-frame clones and is missing some. The sample has roughly 26,000 clones, roughly 82% seen once; the top ten hold approximately 24%. Sequencing was done on a sample of memory CD4+ T cells sorted from blood. These receptors all come from a human donor in good health.

This clone was detected a few times. V usage is TRBV19 and J usage is TRBJ2-3, with D possibly matching TRBD2 (5 bases). The CDR3 has 16 residues. CDR1 LNHDA and CDR2 SQIVND come from the germline V gene (reference sequence). V lost 0 bases, J lost 6 bases, and 16 bases lay in between. DNA for the CDR3: TGTGCCAGTAGTATAGACGGACTCCCATCGCTTGATACGCAGTATTTT. This encodes CASSIDGLPSLDTQYF.

The V gene is TRBV11-2, the J gene TRBJ2-5, with a possible D match to TRBD1 (6 bases). Germline V CDR1 and CDR2: SGHAT, FQNNGV. The CDR3 consists of 17 residues. V gave up 4 bases and J gave up 7 bases, with 25 bases separating them. The CDR3 nucleotides are TGTGCCAGCAGCTCTCTACGTAGGGGGACCCTCGGGTGGACCCAGTACTTC. This gives the protein CASSSLRRGTLGWTQYF.

The rearrangement uses TRBV18 and TRBJ1-3; D is unresolved. V lost 3 bases to trimming and J lost 3 bases, with 6 bases between them. Looked up from germline, CDR1 is KGHSH and CDR2 is LQKENI. CDR3 length equals 13 residues. CDR3 loop: CASSPGSGNTIYF. DNA of the CDR3: TGTGCCAGCTCACCGGGCAGTGGAAACACCATATATTTT.

This clone was seen once. The chain carries TRBV6-6 and TRBJ2-1, with 7 bases that match TRBD1. CDR3 length: 16 residues. CDR1 is MNHNY and CDR2 is SVGAGI in the germline V gene (reference sequence). Trimming at V came to 2 bases and at J to 9 bases, leaving 13 bases not matched to a gene. CDR3 residues: CASSYRGTTGVGEQFF. Here the CDR3 DNA reads TGTGCCAGCAGTTACCGGGGCACTACAGGGGTCGGTGAGCAGTTCTTC.

The rearrangement joins TRBV7-9 to TRBJ2-7, with a weak D call TRBD2 (6 bases). Germline CDR1 is SEHNR and CDR2 is FQNEAQ (reference sequence). V gave up 3 bases and J gave up 7 bases, with 10 bases separating them. CDR3 length equals 12 residues. CDR3 in DNA: TGTGCCAGCAGCTTGCCCGCGGGGGAGCAGTACTTC. Its translation is CASSLPAGEQYF.

This sequence joins TRBV6-1 and TRBJ1-5; D unclear. CDR1 and CDR2 (germline): MNHNS, SASEGT. V lost 3 bases, J lost 3 bases, and 6 bases lay in between. The CDR3 contains 13 residues. DNA for the CDR3: TGTGCCAGCAGTGACGGGTCCAATCAGCCCCAGCATTTT. This sequence encodes CASSDGSNQPQHF.

The V call is TRBV7-3, the J call TRBJ2-7; a weak D match, TRBD2 (5 bases). The length of the CDR3 is 14 residues. The ends were cut back, 2 bases at V and 2 bases at J, with 10 bases in the middle. Germline loops: CDR1 SGHTA, CDR2 FQGTGA. DNA of the CDR3: TGTGCCAGCAGCTTACGGACTCCTGCCTACGAGCAGTACTTC. The encoded protein is CASSLRTPAYEQYF.

The chain uses TRBV6-1 and TRBJ1-5; D remains ambiguous. CDR3 length equals 15 residues. Looked up from germline, CDR1 is MNHNS and CDR2 is SASEGT. V was shortened by 2 bases and J by 0 bases, with 8 bases between the two germline ends. The CDR3 is CASSESSYSNQPQHF. The CDR3 coding sequence is TGTGCCAGCAGTGAATCCAGCTATAGCAATCAGCCCCAGCATTTT.

The chain links TRBV9 to TRBJ2-1; weak D call: TRBD1 (6 bases). V lost 0 bases, J lost 9 bases, and 13 bases lay in between. Germline CDR1 and CDR2: SGDLS and YYNGEE. This CDR3 has 14 amino acids. The CDR3 DNA follows: TGTGCCAGCAGCGTAGTGGGTTTGGGGGCTGAGCAGTTCTTC. Residues: CASSVVGLGAEQFF.

V and J are TRBV20-1 and TRBJ2-5; D gene uncertain. The CDR3 runs 11 residues. Germline V lookup: CDR1 DFQATT, CDR2 SNEGSKA (reference sequence). Trimming took 5 bases from V and 7 from J, leaving 11 bases between them. The CDR3 DNA follows: TGCAGTGCTGCCGATCCGCCGACCCAGTACTTC. It yields the protein CSAADPPTQYF.

A single count supports this clone. This chain uses TRBV18 with TRBJ1-1; D is uncertain. V dropped 3 bases and J dropped 6 bases, with 14 bases sitting between them. In germline, CDR1 is KGHSH, CDR2 LQKENI. The CDR3 runs to 14 residues. The CDR3 coding sequence is TGTGCCAGCTCACCCAGAAGGCCCGAGGCTGAAGCTTTCTTT. Protein: CASSPRRPEAEAFF.

The V call is TRBV11-3, the J call TRBJ2-1, with 13 positions matching TRBD2. The CDR3 extends over 19 amino acids. The germline V gene encodes CDR1 SGHNT and CDR2 YENEEA. Losses at the gene ends were 8 bases for V and 8 bases for J; bases not matched to a gene: 21. The CDR3, as DNA: TGTGCCAGCGGGGTACCCGGGACTAGCGGGGTATCCCCCGAGGATGAGCAGTTCTTC. Its translation: CASGVPGTSGVSPEDEQFF.

This clone was counted a few times. The CDR3 nucleotides are TGTGCCAGCAGCCCAAGGAGCGGGAAAAGCACAGATACGCAGTATTTT. Protein sequence: CASSPRSGKSTDTQYF. J is TRBJ2-3 and V is TRBV4-2; 7 nucleotides match TRBD2. The CDR3 loop spans 16 amino acids. After removal of 4 bases from V and 0 bases from J, the junction contained 7 bases not matched to a gene. The germline CDR1 and CDR2 sequences are LGHNA and YNFKEQ.

This sequence joins TRBV7-6 and TRBJ2-7; D remains ambiguous. Germline V gene lookup returns CDR1 SGHVS and CDR2 FNYEAQ. Trimming took off 4 bases at V and 7 bases at J, with 8 bases between the two ends. The CDR3 covers 11 residues. For the CDR3, the DNA is TGTGCCAGCAGCTCATCGACGGAGCAGTACTTC. Translating it yields CASSSSTEQYF.

The chain recombines TRBV6-5 with TRBJ2-1; TRBD2 aligns across 10 bases. Germline V lookup: CDR1 MNHEY, CDR2 SVGAGI. With V trimmed by 6 bases and J by 4 bases, 3 bases remained unmatched. This CDR3 comprises 14 residues. The chain's CDR3 is CASSLSGRYNEQFF. CDR3 nucleotides: TGTGCCAGCAGCCTTAGCGGGAGGTACAATGAGCAGTTCTTC.

V and J are TRBV5-1 and TRBJ2-7; the match to TRBD2 covers 9 bases. CDR1 and CDR2 from the germline V gene are SGHRS and YFSETQ. The CDR3 consists of 16 residues. V lost 0 bases and J lost 3; bases outside the gene matches: 7. Here the CDR3 DNA reads TGCGCCAGCAGCTTGGGGGCTAGCGGGATGGGCTACGAGCAGTACTTC. This translates into CASSLGASGMGYEQYF.

This clone has more than one count but fewer than ten. This sequence joins TRBV10-3 and TRBJ2-2, with 8 positions matching TRBD2. The CDR3 totals 15 residues. Germline V lookup: CDR1 ENHRY, CDR2 SYGVKD. J was trimmed by 5 bases and V by 8 bases; bases with no gene match: 10. The CDR3 coding sequence is TGTGCCATCCGTCCCGGGAGGGGGTGGACCGGGGAGCTGTTTTTT. Protein: CAIRPGRGWTGELFF.

The V gene is TRBV6-6, the J gene TRBJ2-2, with D perhaps assigned TRBD1 or TRBD2 (5 bases each). This CDR3 has 14 residues. V was clipped by 10 bases and J by 1 base, with 13 bases between them. Germline V gives CDR1 MNHNY, CDR2 SVGAGI (reference sequence). The CDR3 DNA is TGTGCCACGTCGGGGCAGGTGAACACCGGGGAGCTGTTTTTT. Protein product: CATSGQVNTGELFF.

This clone is a singleton in its sample. The V gene is TRBV30, the J gene TRBJ2-5, with 8 bases that match TRBD2. The CDR3 is 12 amino acids. Per germline, CDR1 GTSNPN and CDR2 SVGIG (reference sequence). V trimming: 7 bases; J trimming: 3 bases; junction bases outside the gene matches: 4. CDR3 sequence (DNA): TGTGCCTCTGGACTAGCAGAAGAGACCCAGTACTTC. Protein: CASGLAEETQYF.

The chain couples TRBV6-1 to TRBJ1-2; 11 bases are a match to TRBD1. J lost 8 bases, V lost 11 bases, and 10 bases had no gene match. Looked up from germline, CDR1 is MNHNS and CDR2 is SASEGT. CDR3 length: 13 residues. The CDR3 nucleotides read TGTGCCGTCCGGGACAGGGGGTTTGAAGGCTACACCTTC. This translates into CAVRDRGFEGYTF.

The genes are TRBV19 and TRBJ1-3; D uncertain. The CDR3 has 15 residues. Germline lookup yields CDR1 LNHDA and CDR2 SQIVND (reference sequence). Trimming shortened V by 6 bases and J by 4 bases, and 16 bases separated the two germline ends. The CDR3 DNA follows: TGTGCCAGTAGCCCTAGTACGGGGTGGGGAAACACCATATATTTT. Amino acids: CASSPSTGWGNTIYF.